Shown below are 4 T cell receptor beta chains from a single sample sequenced in a study of blood T cell repertoires in COVID-19. Clones were sequenced by immunoSEQ multiplex PCR, and TCRdb holds only the in-frame ones, with some missing. This repertoire shows around 250,000 clones, 88% found once; its top ten account for 2.5% to 3.5%. Sequenced material: PBMCs or T cells enriched from blood (not recorded which). All receptors derive from a woman between 40 and 50 years old who had been exposed to COVID-19.

The chain employs TRBV7-9 and TRBJ1-2; D is undetermined. CDR3 length: 16 residues. The V end lost 2 bases, the J end lost 0 bases, and 13 bases lay between the germline ends. Germline CDR1 reads SEHNR; CDR2 reads FQNEAQ (reference sequence). The CDR3 DNA reads as TGTGCCAGCAGCTTATTCCGAGGAAACTCTAACTATGGCTACACCTTC. It encodes CASSLFRGNSNYGYTF.

This chain joins TRBV28 and TRBJ1-2; 10 bases map to TRBD1. This CDR3 has 14 residues. The germline CDR1 and CDR2 sequences are MDHEN and SYDVKM. V gave up 6 bases and J gave up 8 bases; unmatched junction bases: 9. CDR3 sequence: CASRGQGLRGGYTF. The DNA of the CDR3 is TGTGCCAGCAGGGGACAGGGGCTAAGGGGGGGCTACACCTTC.

The rearrangement links TRBV12-3 or TRBV12-4 to TRBJ1-1; D unclear. Trimming removed 3 bases at V and 0 bases at J, with 5 bases between. The CDR3 is 13 amino acids. CDR3 coding DNA: TGTGCCAGCAGTTTCCGGGTGAACACTGAAGCTTTCTTT. The encoded protein is CASSFRVNTEAFF.

The V call is TRBV30, the J call TRBJ2-3, with 11 bases identical to TRBD2. Germline loops: CDR1 GTSNPN, CDR2 SVGIG (reference sequence). The CDR3 consists of 15 residues. Unmatched junction bases numbered 8, after V lost 2 bases and J lost 7 bases. DNA for the CDR3: TGTGCCTGGAGTTCTACTAGCGGGAGAAGAAATACGCAGTATTTT. Protein sequence: CAWSSTSGRRNTQYF.